Shown below are 18 T cell receptor beta chains from a single sample sequenced in a study of shared T cell receptors in the human thymus. TCRdb keeps only in-frame clones here, not all; method: immunoSEQ multiplex PCR. The sample gives about 500,000 clones, around 82% of which show up once; less than 0.015% is in the top ten. The same specimen was also included in a second study, on human thymus T cells.

Material for sequencing was thymocytes. The receptors stem from a boy under three years old with a congenital heart defect.

The chain is built from TRBV7-2 and TRBJ2-3; 14 bases fit TRBD2. Unmatched junction bases numbered 6, after V lost 5 bases and J lost 5 bases. CDR3 size: 16 residues. Per the germline V gene, CDR1 is SGHTA and CDR2 is FQGNSA. CDR3 sequence reads: CASSPGLAGGGDTQYF. In DNA form, the CDR3 reads TGTGCCAGCAGCCCCGGACTAGCGGGAGGAGGAGATACGCAGTATTTT.

This sequence joins TRBV7-2 and TRBJ2-7, with D possibly TRBD1 on 5 matching bases. Looked up from germline, CDR1 is SGHTA and CDR2 is FQGNSA. Trimming stripped 0 bases from V and 1 base from J, with 13 bases between. This CDR3 comprises 16 residues. CDR3 DNA sequence: TGTGCCAGCAGCTTAGCTGAGGCAGGGCCTTCCTACGAGCAGTACTTC. Translation: CASSLAEAGPSYEQYF.

The chain is built from TRBV15 and TRBJ1-1, with D possibly TRBD1 on 5 matching bases. This CDR3 has 15 residues. Trimming left V 1 base short and J 1 base short, with 10 bases between. Germline assignment: CDR1 LNHNV and CDR2 YYDKDF (reference sequence). CDR3 in DNA: TGTGCCACCAGCAGAGCTGGCAGGGAGAACACTGAAGCTTTCTTT. As protein: CATSRAGRENTEAFF.

This chain uses TRBV6-4 with TRBJ2-1; D may be TRBD2 (5 bases). CDR1 is MRHNA, CDR2 SNTAGT, per germline. This CDR3 spans 16 amino acids. V gave up 4 bases and J gave up 0 bases, with 13 bases separating them. DNA of the CDR3: TGTGCCAGCAGTGTGGACTTCGTTCGCTCCTACAATGAGCAGTTCTTC. Amino acid sequence: CASSVDFVRSYNEQFF.

The chain joins TRBV28 to TRBJ2-7; TRBD1 matches 7 bases. The germline V gene has CDR1 MDHEN and CDR2 SYDVKM. The CDR3 covers 14 residues. V lost 6 bases to trimming and J lost 4 bases; unmatched junction nucleotides: 9. The CDR3 sequence is CASSHRLRGYEQYF. As DNA, the CDR3 is TGTGCCAGCAGCCACAGACTCAGGGGGTACGAGCAGTACTTC.

The V call is TRBV30, the J call TRBJ2-1; the match to TRBD2 covers 10 bases. The CDR3 is 15 amino acids. The V gene's germline CDR1 is GTSNPN and CDR2 SVGIG (reference sequence). The ends lost 4 bases at V and 4 bases at J; junction bases unmatched: 7. The DNA of the CDR3 is TGTGCCTGGACTTCGACTAGCGGGTATTACAATGAGCAGTTCTTC. The encoded protein is CAWTSTSGYYNEQFF.

This chain connects TRBV28 to TRBJ2-7; TRBD2 agrees at 9 bases. Losses at the gene ends were 3 bases for V and 1 base for J; bases not matched to a gene: 4. CDR1 and CDR2 from the germline V gene are MDHEN and SYDVKM. The length of the CDR3 is 15 residues. CDR3 DNA sequence: TGTGCCAGCAGTTTCCGGGGACTAGCATCCTACGAGCAGTACTTC. Translation gives CASSFRGLASYEQYF.

The V gene is TRBV4-1, the J gene TRBJ2-7; the D gene is possibly TRBD2 (6 bases). Germline CDR1 and CDR2: MGHRA and YSYEKL. Trimming removed 1 base from V and 4 bases from J, with 11 bases in between. The CDR3 loop spans 14 amino acids. The CDR3 here is CASSQAVGGYEQYF. The CDR3 bases are TGCGCCAGCAGCCAAGCCGTCGGGGGTTACGAGCAGTACTTC.

The chain uses TRBV30 and TRBJ2-3; tentative D call: TRBD1 (7 bases). The V end was cut by 8 bases, the J end by 5 bases, with 20 bases between. The CDR3 runs 14 residues. Germline V CDR1 and CDR2: GTSNPN, SVGIG (reference sequence). Written as DNA, the CDR3 is TGTGCCCCCCCGGAGGGGGCGGGGCGAGATACGCAGTATTTT. Translated: CAPPEGAGRDTQYF. Variable domain in full (rest from reference TRBV30 and TRBJ2-3): SQTIHQWPATLVQPVGSPLSLECTVEGTSNPNLYWYRQAAGRGLQLLFYSVGIGQISSEVPQNLSASRPQDRQFILSSKKLLLSDSGFYLCAPPEGAGRDTQYFGPGTRLTVL.

V usage is TRBV5-1 and J usage is TRBJ2-1, with TRBD1 matching over 8 bases. The CDR3 is 15 residues long. V was pared by 0 bases and J by 4 bases, with 3 bases of the junction left unmatched. Germline V gene sequence: CDR1 SGHRS, CDR2 YFSETQ. The CDR3: CASSLVQGAYNEQFF. The CDR3 DNA follows: TGCGCCAGCAGCTTGGTTCAGGGGGCGTACAATGAGCAGTTCTTC.

V usage is TRBV6-5 and J usage is TRBJ2-7; TRBD1 might be the D (7 bases). Trimming removed 7 bases from V and 0 bases from J, with 13 bases in between. The CDR3 spans 14 residues. Germline V CDR1 and CDR2: MNHEY, SVGAGI. The CDR3 sequence is CASTGGQSSYEQYF. CDR3 bases: TGTGCCAGCACCGGGGGACAGTCCTCCTACGAGCAGTACTTC.

The V call is TRBV11-2, the J call TRBJ1-2; 9 bases are a match to TRBD1. The CDR3 loop spans 15 amino acids. Germline V gene sequence: CDR1 SGHAT, CDR2 FQNNGV. V was pared by 5 bases and J by 2 bases, with 6 bases of the junction left unmatched. Written as DNA, the CDR3 is TGTGCCAGCAGCGAAACAGGGGGCGGGAACTATGGCTACACCTTC. Encoded protein: CASSETGGGNYGYTF.

The rearrangement uses TRBV19 and TRBJ2-5, with 15 bases matching TRBD2. V gave up 3 bases and J gave up 5 bases; unmatched junction bases: 10. The CDR3 covers 18 residues. CDR1 and CDR2 (germline): LNHDA, SQIVND (reference sequence). The CDR3 reads CASSMSWTSGRVKETQYF. DNA for the CDR3: TGTGCCAGTAGTATGTCATGGACTAGCGGGAGGGTAAAGGAGACCCAGTACTTC.

The V and J genes are TRBV4-3 and TRBJ2-1, with 13 bases that match TRBD2. V trimming: 1 base; J trimming: 2 bases; junction bases outside the gene matches: 5. The CDR3 runs 18 residues. Germline CDR1 reads LGHNA; CDR2 reads YSLEER. As DNA, the CDR3 is TGCGCCAGCAGCCAAGGGACTAGCGGGAGAGCAACCTACAATGAGCAGTTCTTC. Its protein product is CASSQGTSGRATYNEQFF.

The rearrangement links TRBV13 to TRBJ2-7, with TRBD1 as a possible D gene (5 bases). In germline, CDR1 is PRHDT, CDR2 FYEKMQ (reference sequence). The V end was cut by 1 base, the J end by 0 bases, with 13 bases between. The CDR3 loop spans 16 amino acids. The CDR3 sequence: CASSLVRQGGSYEQYF. The CDR3 region has the DNA TGTGCCAGCAGCTTAGTACGGCAGGGTGGCTCCTACGAGCAGTACTTC.

This chain links TRBV5-4 with TRBJ2-7, with 9 positions matching TRBD1. V was pared by 4 bases and J by 3 bases, with 14 bases of the junction left unmatched. The germline CDR1 and CDR2 sequences are SGHNT and YYREEE (reference sequence). This CDR3 is built from 17 residues. The CDR3 DNA is TGTGCCAGCAGCCTGGAGCATAACGGGACAGGGATCTACGAGCAGTACTTC. It codes for CASSLEHNGTGIYEQYF.

The gene calls are TRBV5-4 and TRBJ2-1, with 13 bases fitting TRBD2. CDR3 length equals 17 residues. Looked up from germline, CDR1 is SGHNT and CDR2 is YYREEE (reference sequence). The J segment lost 2 bases and the V segment lost 6 bases, leaving 8 bases of the junction unmatched. CDR3 protein: CASNHWTSGSPYNEQFF. CDR3 sequence (DNA): TGTGCCAGCAACCATTGGACTAGCGGGAGTCCCTACAATGAGCAGTTCTTC.

The CDR3 reads CASTSRADRTNTGELFF. Here the CDR3 DNA reads TGCGCCAGCACCTCCAGAGCTGACAGGACGAACACCGGGGAGCTGTTTTTT. The J gene is TRBJ2-2, the V gene TRBV4-3, with D possibly being TRBD1 (6 bases). In germline, CDR1 is LGHNA, CDR2 YSLEER. V was shortened by 7 bases and J by 0 bases, with 18 bases between the two germline ends. This CDR3 contains 17 residues.